What follows is one T cell receptor (beta chain) and its context. Its antigen target is currently unknown. No base quality values were provided; no much bigger clone lies one nucleotide off. This record belongs to a study of CD4+ T cells in melanoma (dated by TCRdb to about 2022). Study-wide context: The study examined neoantigen-specific CD4+ T cells in human melanoma.

Here is what the overall study found, with its caveats: Diverse differentiation states were reported to be shown by neoantigen-specific CD4+ T cells in melanoma. Neoantigen-specific CD4+ T cells were reported to be correlated with the function of CD8+ T cells, macrophages and B cells.

Library creation used the immunoSEQ multiplex PCR assay. In TCRdb, the immuneACCESS table is reduced to in-frame sequences with V and J assigned. These tables do not hold every clone; where another copy was compared, an unresolved V gene accounts for under half, and the others remain unexplained. The sample table shows more than 110,000 clones, and 80% to 95% are seen once. The ten top clones hold 1.5% of the sample. The CDR3 contains 13 residues, cysteine and phenylalanine counted. CDR3 DNA only is kept here, 39 bases in frame from base 1. Patients with melanoma were used as donors. This receptor was taken from a human donor with melanoma. This receptor chain uses TRBV23-1 and TRBJ2-2; tentative D gene TRBD2, with 6 bases matching. TRBV23-1 is treated as an ORF (open reading frame) with a function not yet certain. The CDR3 in this case is CHPVRENTGELFF. The DNA reads TGCCACCCGGTGCGGGAGAACACCGGGGAGCTGTTTTTT.